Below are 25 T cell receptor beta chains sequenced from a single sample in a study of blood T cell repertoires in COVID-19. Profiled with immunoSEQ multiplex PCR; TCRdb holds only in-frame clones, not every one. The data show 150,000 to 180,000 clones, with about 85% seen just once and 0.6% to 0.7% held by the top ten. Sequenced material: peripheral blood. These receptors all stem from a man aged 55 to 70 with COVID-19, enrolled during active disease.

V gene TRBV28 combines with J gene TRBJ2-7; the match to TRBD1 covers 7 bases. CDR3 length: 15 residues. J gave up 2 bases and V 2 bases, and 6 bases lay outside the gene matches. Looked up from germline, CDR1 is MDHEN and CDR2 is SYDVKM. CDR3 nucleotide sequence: TGTGCCAGCAGTTTACAGGGGGTTTCCGCCTACGAGCAGTACTTC. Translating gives CASSLQGVSAYEQYF.

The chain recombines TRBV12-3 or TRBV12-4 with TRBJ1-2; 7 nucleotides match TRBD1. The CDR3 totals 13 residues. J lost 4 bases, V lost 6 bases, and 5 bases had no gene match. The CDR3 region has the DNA TGTGCCAGCAGCCTCCGGGACAGCTATGGCTACACCTTC. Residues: CASSLRDSYGYTF.

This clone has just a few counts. As DNA, the CDR3 is TGTGCCAGCAGGGACATAGACATTTCCTACGAGCAGTACTTC. This encodes CASRDIDISYEQYF. The rearrangement uses TRBV2 and TRBJ2-7, with D perhaps matching TRBD1 (5 bases). The V end was cut by 6 bases, the J end by 1 base, with 13 bases between. CDR1 and CDR2 from the germline V gene are SNHLY and FYNNEI. The CDR3 extends over 14 amino acids.

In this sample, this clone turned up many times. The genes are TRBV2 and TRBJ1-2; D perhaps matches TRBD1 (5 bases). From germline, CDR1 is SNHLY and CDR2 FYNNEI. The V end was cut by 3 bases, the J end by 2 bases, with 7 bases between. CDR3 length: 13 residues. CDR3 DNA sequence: TGTGCCAGCAGTGAGGGGGGAAACTATGGCTACACCTTC. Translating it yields CASSEGGNYGYTF.

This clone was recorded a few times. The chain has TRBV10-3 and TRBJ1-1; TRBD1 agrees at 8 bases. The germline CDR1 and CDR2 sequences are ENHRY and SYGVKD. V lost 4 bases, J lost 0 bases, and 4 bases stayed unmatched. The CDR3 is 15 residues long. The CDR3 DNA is TGTGCCATCAGTGGGAGACAGGGGATGAACACTGAAGCTTTCTTT. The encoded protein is CAISGRQGMNTEAFF.

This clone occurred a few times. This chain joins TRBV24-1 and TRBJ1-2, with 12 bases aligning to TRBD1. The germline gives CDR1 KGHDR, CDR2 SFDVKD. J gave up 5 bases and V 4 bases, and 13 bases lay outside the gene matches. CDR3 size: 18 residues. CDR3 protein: CATSETSGTGGLFYGYTF. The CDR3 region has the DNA TGTGCCACCAGTGAGACAAGTGGGACAGGGGGCCTCTTTTATGGCTACACCTTC.

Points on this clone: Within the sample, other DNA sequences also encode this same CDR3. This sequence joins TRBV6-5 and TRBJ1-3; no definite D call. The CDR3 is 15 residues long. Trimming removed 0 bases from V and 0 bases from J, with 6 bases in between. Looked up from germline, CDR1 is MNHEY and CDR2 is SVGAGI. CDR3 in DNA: TGTGCCAGCAGTTACTCGCGGGACTCTGGAAACACCATATATTTT. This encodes CASSYSRDSGNTIYF.

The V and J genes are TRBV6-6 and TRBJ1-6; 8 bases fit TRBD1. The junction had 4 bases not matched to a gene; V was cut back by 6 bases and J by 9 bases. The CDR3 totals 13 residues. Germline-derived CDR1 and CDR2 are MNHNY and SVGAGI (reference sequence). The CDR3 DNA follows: TGTGCCAGCAGCGGGACAGGCCTTTCACCCCTCCACTTT. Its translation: CASSGTGLSPLHF.

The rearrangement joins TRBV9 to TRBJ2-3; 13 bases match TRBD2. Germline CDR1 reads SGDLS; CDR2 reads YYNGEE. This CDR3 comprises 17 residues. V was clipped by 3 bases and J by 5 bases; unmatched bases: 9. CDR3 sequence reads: CASSATTSGGLRDTQYF. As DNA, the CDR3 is TGTGCCAGCAGCGCTACGACTAGCGGGGGGTTGAGAGATACGCAGTATTTT.

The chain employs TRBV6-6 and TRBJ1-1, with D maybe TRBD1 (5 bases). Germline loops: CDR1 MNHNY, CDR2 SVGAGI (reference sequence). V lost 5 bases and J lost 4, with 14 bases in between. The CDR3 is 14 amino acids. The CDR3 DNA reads TGTGCCAGCAGTCCTTCGGGGGGGAGCACTGAAGCTTTCTTT. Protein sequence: CASSPSGGSTEAFF.

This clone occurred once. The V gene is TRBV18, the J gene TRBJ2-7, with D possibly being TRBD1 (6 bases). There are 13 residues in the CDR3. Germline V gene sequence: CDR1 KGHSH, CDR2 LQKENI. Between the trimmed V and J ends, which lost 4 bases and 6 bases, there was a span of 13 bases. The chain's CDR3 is CASSLGTNLEQYF. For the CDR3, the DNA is TGTGCCAGCTCACTTGGGACAAACCTCGAGCAGTACTTC.

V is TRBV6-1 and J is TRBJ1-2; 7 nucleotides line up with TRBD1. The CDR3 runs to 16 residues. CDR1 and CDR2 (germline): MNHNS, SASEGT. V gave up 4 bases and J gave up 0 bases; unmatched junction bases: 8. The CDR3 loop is CASSVSGGSTNYGYTF. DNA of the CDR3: TGTGCCAGCAGTGTCTCAGGGGGGAGTACTAACTATGGCTACACCTTC.

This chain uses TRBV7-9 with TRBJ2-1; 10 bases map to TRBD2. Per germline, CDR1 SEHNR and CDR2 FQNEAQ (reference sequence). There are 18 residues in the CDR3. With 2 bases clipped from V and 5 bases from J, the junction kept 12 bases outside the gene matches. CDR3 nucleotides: TGTGCCAGCAGCTTATTCCTCGGTCTAGCGGGGGTCGACAATGAGCAGTTCTTC. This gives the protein CASSLFLGLAGVDNEQFF.

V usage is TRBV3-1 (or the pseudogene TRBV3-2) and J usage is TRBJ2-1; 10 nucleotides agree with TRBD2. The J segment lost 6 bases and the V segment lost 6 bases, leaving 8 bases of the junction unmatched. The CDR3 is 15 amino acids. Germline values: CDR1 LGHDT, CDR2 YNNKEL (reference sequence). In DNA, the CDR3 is TGTGCCAGCAGTCTACTAGCGGGGAAGGTCAATGAGCAGTTCTTC. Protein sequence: CASSLLAGKVNEQFF.

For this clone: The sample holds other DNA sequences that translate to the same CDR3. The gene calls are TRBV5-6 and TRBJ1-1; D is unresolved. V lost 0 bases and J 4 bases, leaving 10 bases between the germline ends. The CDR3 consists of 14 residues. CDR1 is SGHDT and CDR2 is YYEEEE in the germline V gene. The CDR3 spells CASSLVPTGTEAFF. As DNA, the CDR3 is TGTGCCAGCAGCTTGGTGCCAACGGGCACTGAAGCTTTCTTT. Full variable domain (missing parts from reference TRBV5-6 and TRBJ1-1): DAGVTQSPTHLIKTRGQQVTLRCSPKSGHDTVSWYQQALGQGPQFIFQYYEEEERQRGNFPDRFSGHQFPNYSSELNVNALLLGDSALYLCASSLVPTGTEAFFGQGTRLTVV.

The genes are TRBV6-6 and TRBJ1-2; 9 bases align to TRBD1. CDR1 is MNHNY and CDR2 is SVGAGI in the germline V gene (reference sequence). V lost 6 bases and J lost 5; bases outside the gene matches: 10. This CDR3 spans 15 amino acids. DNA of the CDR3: TGTGCCAGCAGCCCAAAGGGGACAGGGACTTATGGCTACACCTTC. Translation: CASSPKGTGTYGYTF.

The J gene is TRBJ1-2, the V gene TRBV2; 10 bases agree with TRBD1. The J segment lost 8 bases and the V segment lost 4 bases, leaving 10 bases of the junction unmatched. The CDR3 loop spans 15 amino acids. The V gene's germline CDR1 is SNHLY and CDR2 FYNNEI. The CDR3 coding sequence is TGTGCCAGCAGTGTTGTGCGACAGGGGGCAGAAGGCTACACCTTC. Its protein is CASSVVRQGAEGYTF.

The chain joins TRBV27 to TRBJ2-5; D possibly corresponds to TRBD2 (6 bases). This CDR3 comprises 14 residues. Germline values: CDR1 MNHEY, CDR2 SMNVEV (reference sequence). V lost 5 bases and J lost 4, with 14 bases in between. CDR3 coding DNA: TGTGCCAGCAGTAGGACTATCCAGGGAGAGACCCAGTACTTC. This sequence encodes CASSRTIQGETQYF.

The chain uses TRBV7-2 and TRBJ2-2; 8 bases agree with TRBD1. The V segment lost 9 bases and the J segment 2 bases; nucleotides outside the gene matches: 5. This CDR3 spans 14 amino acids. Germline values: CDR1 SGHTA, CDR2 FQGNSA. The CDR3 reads CASKTGVNTGELFF. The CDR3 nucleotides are TGTGCCAGTAAGACAGGGGTTAACACCGGGGAGCTGTTTTTT.

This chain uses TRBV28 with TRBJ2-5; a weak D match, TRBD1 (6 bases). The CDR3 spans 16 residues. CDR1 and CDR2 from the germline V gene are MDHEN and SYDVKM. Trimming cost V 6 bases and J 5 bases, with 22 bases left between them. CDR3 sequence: CASRLPGTPSSETQYF. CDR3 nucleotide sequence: TGTGCCAGCAGGCTTCCCGGGACACCGTCATCGGAGACCCAGTACTTC.

CDR3 nucleotide sequence: TGTGCCAGTACAGACTTCCAACCGAGCAATCAGCCCCAGCATTTT. Protein sequence: CASTDFQPSNQPQHF. The V gene is TRBV19, the J gene TRBJ1-5; D gene ambiguous. In germline, CDR1 is LNHDA, CDR2 SQIVND (reference sequence). This CDR3 is built from 15 residues. V lost 7 bases and J lost 1, with 14 bases in between.

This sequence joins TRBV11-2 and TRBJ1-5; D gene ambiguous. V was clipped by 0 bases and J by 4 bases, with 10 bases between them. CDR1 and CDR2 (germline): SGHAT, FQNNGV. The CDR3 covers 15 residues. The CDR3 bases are TGTGCCAGCAGCTTAGATCATAACAAGAATCAGCCCCAGCATTTT. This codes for CASSLDHNKNQPQHF.

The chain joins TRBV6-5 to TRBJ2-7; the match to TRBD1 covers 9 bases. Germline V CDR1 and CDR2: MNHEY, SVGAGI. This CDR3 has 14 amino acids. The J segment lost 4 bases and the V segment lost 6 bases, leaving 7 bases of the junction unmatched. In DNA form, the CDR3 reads TGTGCCAGCAGCCGGGACAGGGACGTTTACGAGCAGTACTTC. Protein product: CASSRDRDVYEQYF.

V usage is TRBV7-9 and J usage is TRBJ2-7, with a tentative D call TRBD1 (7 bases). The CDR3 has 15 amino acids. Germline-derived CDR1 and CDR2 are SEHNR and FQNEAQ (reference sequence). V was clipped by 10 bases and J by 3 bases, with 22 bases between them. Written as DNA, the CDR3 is TGTGCCACGGCGATGCGAGGGCAGGGGGGCTACGAGCAGTACTTC. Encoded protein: CATAMRGQGGYEQYF.

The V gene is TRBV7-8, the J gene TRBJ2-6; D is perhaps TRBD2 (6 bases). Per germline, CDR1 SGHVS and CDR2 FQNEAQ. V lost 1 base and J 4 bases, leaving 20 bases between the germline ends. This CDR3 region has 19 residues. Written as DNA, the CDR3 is TGTGCCAGCAGCTTAGTAAGGCGGGGTCGCCGGCCCGGGGCCAACGTCCTGACTTTC. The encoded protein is CASSLVRRGRRPGANVLTF. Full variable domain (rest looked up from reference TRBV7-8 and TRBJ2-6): GAGVSQSPRYKVAKRGQDVALRCDPISGHVSLFWYQQALGQGPEFLTYFQNEAQLDKSGLPSDRFFAERPEGSVSTLKIQRTQQEDSAVYLCASSLVRRGRRPGANVLTFGAGSRLTVL.